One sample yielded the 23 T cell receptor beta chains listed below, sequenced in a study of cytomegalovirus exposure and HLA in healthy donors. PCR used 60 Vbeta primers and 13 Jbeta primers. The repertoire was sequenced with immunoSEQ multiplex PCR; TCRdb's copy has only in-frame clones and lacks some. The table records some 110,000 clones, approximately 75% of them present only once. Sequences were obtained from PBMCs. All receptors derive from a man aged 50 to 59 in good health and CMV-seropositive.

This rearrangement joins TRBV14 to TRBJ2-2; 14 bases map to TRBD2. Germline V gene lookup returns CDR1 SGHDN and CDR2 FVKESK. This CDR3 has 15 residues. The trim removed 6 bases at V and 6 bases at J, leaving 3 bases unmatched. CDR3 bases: TGTGCCAGCAGTAGGGGACTAGCGGGAGCCGGGGAGCTGTTTTTT. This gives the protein CASSRGLAGAGELFF.

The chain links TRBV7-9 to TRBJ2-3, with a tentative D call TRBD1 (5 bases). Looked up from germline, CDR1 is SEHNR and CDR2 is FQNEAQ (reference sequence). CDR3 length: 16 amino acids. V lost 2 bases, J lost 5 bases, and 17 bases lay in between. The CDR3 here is CASSLWSGRFEDTQYF. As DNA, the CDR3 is TGTGCCAGCAGCTTATGGTCAGGGCGATTTGAAGATACGCAGTATTTT.

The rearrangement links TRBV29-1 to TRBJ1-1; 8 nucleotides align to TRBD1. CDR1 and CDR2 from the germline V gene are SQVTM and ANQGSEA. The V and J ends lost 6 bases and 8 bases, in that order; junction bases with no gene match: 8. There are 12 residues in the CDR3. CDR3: CSVVIDRGEAFF. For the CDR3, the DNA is TGCAGCGTCGTTATAGACAGGGGCGAAGCTTTCTTT.

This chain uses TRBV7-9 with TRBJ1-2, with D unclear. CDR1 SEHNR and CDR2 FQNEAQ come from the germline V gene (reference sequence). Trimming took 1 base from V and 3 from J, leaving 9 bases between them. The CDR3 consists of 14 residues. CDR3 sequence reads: CASSLVSPYYGYTF. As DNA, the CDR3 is TGTGCCAGCAGCTTAGTGAGTCCATACTATGGCTACACCTTC.

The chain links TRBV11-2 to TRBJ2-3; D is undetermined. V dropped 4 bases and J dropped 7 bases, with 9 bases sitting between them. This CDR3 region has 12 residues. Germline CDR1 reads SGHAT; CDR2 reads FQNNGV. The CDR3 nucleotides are TGTGCCAGCAGCTCCTCGCGGAATACGCAGTATTTT. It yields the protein CASSSSRNTQYF.

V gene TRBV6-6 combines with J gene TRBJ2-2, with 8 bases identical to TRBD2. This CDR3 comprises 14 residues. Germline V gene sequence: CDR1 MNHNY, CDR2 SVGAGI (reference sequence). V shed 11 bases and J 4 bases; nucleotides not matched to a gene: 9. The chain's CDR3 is CAGWSGSGTGELFF. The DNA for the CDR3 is TGTGCCGGATGGAGCGGGAGTGGCACCGGGGAGCTGTTTTTT.

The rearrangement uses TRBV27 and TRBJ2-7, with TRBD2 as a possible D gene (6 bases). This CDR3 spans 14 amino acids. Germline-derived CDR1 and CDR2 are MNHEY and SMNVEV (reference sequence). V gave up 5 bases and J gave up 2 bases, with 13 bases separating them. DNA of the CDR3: TGTGCCAGCAGTCCCCAGGCGGGACCCTACGAGCAGTACTTC. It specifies CASSPQAGPYEQYF.

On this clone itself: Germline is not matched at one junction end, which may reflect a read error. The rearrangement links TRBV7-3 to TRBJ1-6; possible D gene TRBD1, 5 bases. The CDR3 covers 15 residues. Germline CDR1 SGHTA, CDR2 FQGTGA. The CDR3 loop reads CASSAQGSHNSPLHF. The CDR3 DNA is TGTGCCAGCAGCGCCCAGGGCTCCCATAATTCACCCCTCCACTTT.

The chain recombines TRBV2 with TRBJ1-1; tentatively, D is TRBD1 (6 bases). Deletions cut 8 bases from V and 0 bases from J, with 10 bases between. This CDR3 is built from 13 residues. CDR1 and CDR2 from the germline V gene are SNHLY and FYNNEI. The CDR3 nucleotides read TGTGCCAGCGCCACAGGGATGAACACTGAAGCTTTCTTT. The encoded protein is CASATGMNTEAFF. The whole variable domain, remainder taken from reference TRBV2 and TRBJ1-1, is EPEVTQTPSHQVTQMGQEVILRCVPISNHLYFYWYRQILGQKVEFLVSFYNNEISEKSEIFDDQFSVERPDGSNFTLKIRSTKLEDSAMYFCASATGMNTEAFFGQGTRLTVV.

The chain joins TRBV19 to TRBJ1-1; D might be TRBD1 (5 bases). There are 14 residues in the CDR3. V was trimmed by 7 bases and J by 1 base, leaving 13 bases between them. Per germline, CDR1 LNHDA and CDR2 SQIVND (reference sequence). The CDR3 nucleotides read TGTGCCAGTATAAGAGGCCAGGGGAACACTGAAGCTTTCTTT. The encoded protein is CASIRGQGNTEAFF.

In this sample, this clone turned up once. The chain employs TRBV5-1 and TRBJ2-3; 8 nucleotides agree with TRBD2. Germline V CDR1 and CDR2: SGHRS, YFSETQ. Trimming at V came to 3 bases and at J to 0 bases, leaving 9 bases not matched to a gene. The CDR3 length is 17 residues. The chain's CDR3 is CASSSRTAGGSTDTQYF. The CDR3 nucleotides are TGCGCCAGCAGCTCGCGCACCGCGGGGGGCAGCACAGATACGCAGTATTTT.

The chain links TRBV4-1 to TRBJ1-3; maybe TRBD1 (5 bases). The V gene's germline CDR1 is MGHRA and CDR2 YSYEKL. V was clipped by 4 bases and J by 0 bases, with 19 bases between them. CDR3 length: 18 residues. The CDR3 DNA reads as TGCGCCAGCAGCCCTTATTTCGGGGGAGAGAGCTCTGGAAACACCATATATTTT. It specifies CASSPYFGGESSGNTIYF.

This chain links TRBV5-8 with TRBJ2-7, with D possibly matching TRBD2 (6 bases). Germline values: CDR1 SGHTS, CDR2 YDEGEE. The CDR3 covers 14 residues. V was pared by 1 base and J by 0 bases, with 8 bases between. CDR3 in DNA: TGTGCCAGCAGCTTGTACGGGGGCTCCTACGAGCAGTACTTC. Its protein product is CASSLYGGSYEQYF.

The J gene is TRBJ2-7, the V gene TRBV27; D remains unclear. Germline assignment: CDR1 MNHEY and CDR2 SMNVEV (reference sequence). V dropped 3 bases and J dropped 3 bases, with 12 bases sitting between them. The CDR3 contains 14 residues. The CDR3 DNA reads TGTGCCAGCAGTTTGAGCCTTGATCTCTACGAGCAGTACTTC. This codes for CASSLSLDLYEQYF.

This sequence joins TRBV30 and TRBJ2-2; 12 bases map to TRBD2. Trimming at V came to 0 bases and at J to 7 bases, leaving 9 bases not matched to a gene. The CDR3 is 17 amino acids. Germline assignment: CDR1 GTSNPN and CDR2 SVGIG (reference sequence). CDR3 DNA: TGTGCCTGGAGTGTACGAAGGACTAGCGGGACCGGCGGGGAGCTGTTTTTT. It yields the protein CAWSVRRTSGTGGELFF.

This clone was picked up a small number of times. The CDR3 protein is CASSPRTSGTREQYF. For the CDR3, the DNA is TGTGCCAGCAGCCCTCGGACTAGCGGGACCCGAGAGCAGTACTTC. The V gene is TRBV5-6, the J gene TRBJ2-7, with 12 bases aligning to TRBD2. After removal of 4 bases from V and 7 bases from J, the junction contained 9 bases not matched to a gene. This CDR3 is built from 15 residues. Germline V gene lookup returns CDR1 SGHDT and CDR2 YYEEEE.

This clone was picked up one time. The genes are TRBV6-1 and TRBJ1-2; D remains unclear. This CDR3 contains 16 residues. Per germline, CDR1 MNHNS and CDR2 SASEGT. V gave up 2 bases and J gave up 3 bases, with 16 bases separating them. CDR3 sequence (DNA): TGTGCCAGCAGTGAACACCCCCGGAAGACATACTATGGCTACACCTTC. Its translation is CASSEHPRKTYYGYTF.

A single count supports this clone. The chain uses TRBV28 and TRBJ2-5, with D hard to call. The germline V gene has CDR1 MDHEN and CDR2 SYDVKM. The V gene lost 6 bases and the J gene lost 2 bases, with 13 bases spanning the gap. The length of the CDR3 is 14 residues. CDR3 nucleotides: TGTGCCAGCAGCCCTCCTCAGGTACAAGAGACCCAGTACTTC. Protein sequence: CASSPPQVQETQYF.

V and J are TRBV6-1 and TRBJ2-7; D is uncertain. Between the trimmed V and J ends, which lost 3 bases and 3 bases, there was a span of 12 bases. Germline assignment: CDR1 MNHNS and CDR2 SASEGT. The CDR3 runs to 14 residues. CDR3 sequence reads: CASSDGSYLYEQYF. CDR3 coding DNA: TGTGCCAGCAGTGATGGCTCTTACCTCTACGAGCAGTACTTC.

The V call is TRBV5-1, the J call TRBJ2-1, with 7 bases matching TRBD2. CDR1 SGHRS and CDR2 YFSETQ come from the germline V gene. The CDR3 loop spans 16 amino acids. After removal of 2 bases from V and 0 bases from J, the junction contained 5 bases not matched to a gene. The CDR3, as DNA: TGCGCCAGCAGCTTCGCGGGAGACGCCTCCTACAATGAGCAGTTCTTC. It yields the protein CASSFAGDASYNEQFF.

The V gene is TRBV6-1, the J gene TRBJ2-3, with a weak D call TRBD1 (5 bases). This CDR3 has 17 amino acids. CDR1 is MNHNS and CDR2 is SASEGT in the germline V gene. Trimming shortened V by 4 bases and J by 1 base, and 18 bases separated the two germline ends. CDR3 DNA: TGTGCCAGCAGTGTCATATCTTTAGGGGTAGGCACAGATACGCAGTATTTT. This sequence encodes CASSVISLGVGTDTQYF.

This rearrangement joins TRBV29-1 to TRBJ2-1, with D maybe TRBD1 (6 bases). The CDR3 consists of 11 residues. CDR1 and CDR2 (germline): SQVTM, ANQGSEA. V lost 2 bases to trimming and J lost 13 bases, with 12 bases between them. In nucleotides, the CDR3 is TGCAGCGTTGAATGGTGGGGGCAACAGTTCTTC. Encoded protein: CSVEWWGQQFF.

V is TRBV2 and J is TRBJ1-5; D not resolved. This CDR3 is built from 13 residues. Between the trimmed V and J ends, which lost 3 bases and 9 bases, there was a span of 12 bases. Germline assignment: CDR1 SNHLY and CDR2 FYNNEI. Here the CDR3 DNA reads TGTGCCAGCAGTGATTTGGGCGCCGGGCCCCAGCATTTT. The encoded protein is CASSDLGAGPQHF. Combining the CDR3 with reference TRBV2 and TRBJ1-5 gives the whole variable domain EPEVTQTPSHQVTQMGQEVILRCVPISNHLYFYWYRQILGQKVEFLVSFYNNEISEKSEIFDDQFSVERPDGSNFTLKIRSTKLEDSAMYFCASSDLGAGPQHFGDGTRLSIL.